The present TCR beta chain was sequenced within a study of graft-versus-host responses after intestinal transplantation. Notes on the study in general: Allografts carried high graft-versus-host to host-versus-graft clonal ratios in patients having graft-donor T cell macrochimerism.

The method was immunoSEQ multiplex PCR; TCRdb's version includes in-frame clones alone and lacks a portion of them. The repertoire consists of tens of thousands of clones, with roughly nine tenths occurring once and the leading ten covering 0.1%. This CDR3 is built from 14 residues. Germline CDR1 is LNHDA and CDR2 is SQIVND (reference sequence). Trimming took 6 bases from V and 3 from J, leaving 12 bases between them. In the case of this clone: The antigen is undetermined.

The TCR originated in a human donor who received an intestinal transplant. The source material was unstimulated CD4+ T cells sorted from spleen or lymph node cells, sampled before intestinal transplant. V and J are TRBV19 and TRBJ1-5; D might be TRBD1 (6 bases). CDR3 DNA: TGTGCCAGTAGCAGTGGACAGATCAATCAGCCCCAGCATTTT. Translating gives CASSSGQINQPQHF. The variable domain in full, with the rest retrieved from reference TRBV19 and TRBJ1-5, is DGGITQSPKYLFRKEGQNVTLSCEQNLNHDAMYWYRQDPGQGLRLIYYSQIVNDFQKGDIAEGYSVSREKKESFPLTVTSAQKNPTAFYLCASSSGQINQPQHFGDGTRLSIL.